These 12 T cell receptor beta chains were all obtained from the same sample, sequenced in a study of blood T cell repertoires in COVID-19. The method was immunoSEQ multiplex PCR; TCRdb's version includes in-frame clones alone and lacks a portion of them. The sample records tens of thousands of clones, approximately 92% being singletons. Sequencing was performed on peripheral blood. The receptors derive from a man of 80 years or more with acute or convalescent COVID-19.

The rearrangement links TRBV3-1 (or the pseudogene TRBV3-2) to TRBJ2-2, with D perhaps matching TRBD1 (6 bases). Trimming removed 3 bases from V and 6 bases from J, with 14 bases in between. The CDR3 contains 15 residues. Germline V gives CDR1 LGHDT, CDR2 YNNKEL (reference sequence). DNA for the CDR3: TGTGCCAGCAGCCAGTCCTCAGGGGCTGCCGGGGAGCTGTTTTTT. Encoded protein: CASSQSSGAAGELFF.

This clone came up once. The V and J genes are TRBV7-2 and TRBJ1-5, with TRBD1 matching over 9 bases. In germline, CDR1 is SGHTA, CDR2 FQGNSA. CDR3 size: 16 residues. J was trimmed by 6 bases and V by 4 bases; bases with no gene match: 10. The DNA of the CDR3 is TGTGCCAGCAGCTACGGGGACAGGGTTAGGAGTCAGCCCCAGCATTTT. Translating gives CASSYGDRVRSQPQHF.

The genes are TRBV6-5 and TRBJ1-5; D may be TRBD1 (5 bases). Looked up from germline, CDR1 is MNHEY and CDR2 is SVGAGI. V was shortened by 6 bases and J by 3 bases, with 15 bases between the two germline ends. The CDR3 loop spans 15 amino acids. CDR3 nucleotide sequence: TGTGCCAGCAGCCGCGACACGGGGGTCAATCAGCCCCAGCATTTT. Translated, it gives CASSRDTGVNQPQHF.

This chain connects TRBV24-1 to TRBJ2-5, with 7 bases lining up with TRBD1. The CDR3 runs to 14 residues. The germline gives CDR1 KGHDR, CDR2 SFDVKD. The V gene end was trimmed by 5 bases and the J gene end by 4 bases; junction bases not matched to a gene: 6. The CDR3 nucleotides read TGTGCCACCAGTGGGCTGGGACAGCGAGAGACCCAGTACTTC. Protein: CATSGLGQRETQYF.

The rearrangement joins TRBV5-1 to TRBJ2-2; 11 bases align to TRBD2. The CDR3 spans 18 residues. V shed 2 bases and J 5 bases; nucleotides not matched to a gene: 11. CDR1 and CDR2 from the germline V gene are SGHRS and YFSETQ. The CDR3 sequence is CASSFLPLAGGGTGELFF. The DNA of the CDR3 is TGCGCCAGCAGCTTCCTCCCCCTAGCGGGGGGTGGGACCGGGGAGCTGTTTTTT.

In its sample, this clone was seen once. The chain uses TRBV29-1 and TRBJ2-3; 9 nucleotides match TRBD1. Per the germline V gene, CDR1 is SQVTM and CDR2 is ANQGSEA. CDR3 size: 15 residues. V gave up 5 bases and J gave up 3 bases; unmatched junction bases: 9. DNA of the CDR3: TGCAGCGTTTGGGGGGCACAGGGGGCAACAGATACGCAGTATTTT. It codes for CSVWGAQGATDTQYF.

This sequence joins TRBV3-1 (or the pseudogene TRBV3-2) and TRBJ1-2; possibly TRBD1 for D (6 bases). The CDR3 totals 13 residues. The V end was cut by 3 bases, the J end by 6 bases, with 11 bases between. CDR1 and CDR2 from the germline V gene are LGHDT and YNNKEL (reference sequence). Here the CDR3 reads CASSHLKGDGYTF. The CDR3 coding sequence is TGTGCCAGCAGCCACCTTAAGGGGGATGGCTACACCTTC.

The V call is TRBV5-1, the J call TRBJ1-1; D is ambiguous. The CDR3 totals 14 residues. Germline V lookup: CDR1 SGHRS, CDR2 YFSETQ. Trimming stripped 7 bases from V and 4 bases from J, with 17 bases between. CDR3 in amino acids: CASSGREGVTEAFF. The CDR3 bases are TGCGCCAGCTCCGGACGGGAAGGAGTCACTGAAGCTTTCTTT. The full variable domain, completed using reference TRBV5-1 and TRBJ1-1, is KAGVTQTPRYLIKTRGQQVTLSCSPISGHRSVSWYQQTPGQGLQFLFEYFSETQRNKGNFPGRFSGRQFSNSRSEMNVSTLELGDSALYLCASSGREGVTEAFFGQGTRLTVV.

The chain employs TRBV7-2 and TRBJ1-3, with unresolved D. V gave up 0 bases and J gave up 4 bases, with 10 bases separating them. CDR3 length: 15 amino acids. The germline CDR1 and CDR2 sequences are SGHTA and FQGNSA. CDR3 sequence: CASSLASTPGNTIYF. The CDR3 DNA reads as TGTGCCAGCAGCTTAGCTAGTACCCCGGGAAACACCATATATTTT.

The chain is built from TRBV3-1 (or the pseudogene TRBV3-2) and TRBJ2-7, with TRBD1 as a possible D gene (7 bases). CDR1 is LGHDT and CDR2 is YNNKEL in the germline V gene (reference sequence). With 3 bases removed from V and 6 bases from J, the gap between germline ends came to 15 bases. CDR3 length: 14 residues. The CDR3 DNA reads TGTGCCAGCAGCCATGGAGGGGGCCAAGGCGAGCAGTACTTC. This gives the protein CASSHGGGQGEQYF.

The chain combines TRBV12-3 or TRBV12-4 with TRBJ2-7, with D perhaps matching TRBD1 (5 bases). The CDR3 contains 13 residues. Trimming stripped 4 bases from V and 2 bases from J, with 9 bases between. The CDR3, as DNA: TGTGCCAGCAGTTCCGACAGTACCTACGAGCAGTACTTC. It encodes CASSSDSTYEQYF.

The chain is built from TRBV11-2 and TRBJ2-1, with 10 bases lining up with TRBD1. The V segment lost 4 bases and the J segment 4 bases; nucleotides outside the gene matches: 4. This CDR3 has 15 residues. Germline CDR1 reads SGHAT; CDR2 reads FQNNGV. The CDR3 region has the DNA TGTGCCAGCAGCTACGACAGGGGGCCATACAATGAGCAGTTCTTC. This encodes CASSYDRGPYNEQFF.